This T cell receptor (beta chain) derives from a study of Ad26.COV2.S vaccination and SARS-CoV-2 variants. On the study more broadly: A COV1001 Ad26.COV2.S trial-arm participant provided the sample.

Concerning this clone: Antigen: not known.

Findings and limits, study-wide: Spike-specific TCR breadth ran higher among vaccine recipients than placebo recipients.

Some clones are missing from TCRdb's copy, which holds only in-frame ones; the method was immunoSEQ multiplex PCR. The sample has 410,000 or so clones; around 92% are singletons. Described treatment: about 20 received Ad26.COV2.S at low or high dose, single or two shots; about 5 received placebo; per-sample allocation not given. At day 63 after the first vaccine or placebo injection, samples were drawn. Recruitment in Boston yielded a donor of adult age, 18-55 years. The CDR3 extends over 14 amino acids. Per the germline V gene, CDR1 is GTSNPN and CDR2 is SVGIG (reference sequence). The V gene end was trimmed by 3 bases and the J gene end by 4 bases; junction bases not matched to a gene: 7.

This TCR came from a person between 18 and 65 years old who received the Ad26.COV2.S COVID-19 vaccine or a placebo. The chain is built from TRBV30 and TRBJ2-3; 7 bases line up with TRBD2. Specimen: peripheral blood, collected in a trial of Ad26.COV2.S vaccine versus placebo. CDR3 in amino acids: CAWSYGLGADTQYF. Written as DNA, the CDR3 is TGTGCCTGGAGCTACGGACTAGGGGCAGATACGCAGTATTTT.